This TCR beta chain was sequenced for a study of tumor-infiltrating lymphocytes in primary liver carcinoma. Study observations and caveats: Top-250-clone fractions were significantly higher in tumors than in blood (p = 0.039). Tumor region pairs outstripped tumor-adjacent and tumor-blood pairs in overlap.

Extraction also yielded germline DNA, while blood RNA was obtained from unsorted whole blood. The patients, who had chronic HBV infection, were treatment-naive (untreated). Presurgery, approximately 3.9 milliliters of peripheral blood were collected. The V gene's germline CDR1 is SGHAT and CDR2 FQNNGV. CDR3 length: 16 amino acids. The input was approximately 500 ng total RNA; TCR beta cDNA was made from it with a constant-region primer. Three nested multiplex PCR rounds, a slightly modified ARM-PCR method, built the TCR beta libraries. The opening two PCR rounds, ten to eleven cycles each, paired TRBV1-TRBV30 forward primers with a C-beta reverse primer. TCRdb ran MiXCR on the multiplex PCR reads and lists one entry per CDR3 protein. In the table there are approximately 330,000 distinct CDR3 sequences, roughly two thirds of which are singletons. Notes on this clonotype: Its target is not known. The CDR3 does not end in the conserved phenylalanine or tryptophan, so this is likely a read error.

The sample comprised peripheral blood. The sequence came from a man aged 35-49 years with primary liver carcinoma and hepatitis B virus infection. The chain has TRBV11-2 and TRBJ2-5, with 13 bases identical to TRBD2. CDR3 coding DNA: TGTGCCGGCAGCTCTACTAGCGGGAGGGTCCCGGGGACCCAGTACCTC. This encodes CAGSSTSGRVPGTQYL.